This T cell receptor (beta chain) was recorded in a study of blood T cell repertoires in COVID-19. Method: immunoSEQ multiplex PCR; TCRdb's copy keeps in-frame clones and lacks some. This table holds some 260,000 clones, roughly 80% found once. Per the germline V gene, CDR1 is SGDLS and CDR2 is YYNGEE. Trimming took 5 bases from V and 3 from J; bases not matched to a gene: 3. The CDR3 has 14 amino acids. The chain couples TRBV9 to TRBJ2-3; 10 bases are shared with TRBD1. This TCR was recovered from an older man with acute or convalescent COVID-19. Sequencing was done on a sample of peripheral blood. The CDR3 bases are TGTGCCAGCAGGGGGGGACAGGGGACAGATACGCAGTATTTT. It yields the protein CASRGGQGTDTQYF. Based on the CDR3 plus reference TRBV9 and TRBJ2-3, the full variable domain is DSGVTQTPKHLITATGQRVTLRCSPRSGDLSVYWYQQSLDQGLQFLIQYYNGEERAKGNILERFSAQQFPDLHSELNLSSLELGDSALYFCASRGGQGTDTQYFGPGTRLTVL.